A selection of T cell receptor beta chains follows, all from one sample in a study of cytotoxic CD8 clonotypes in ibrutinib-treated CLL. TCRdb's copy holds only in-frame clones and misses some; the assay was immunoSEQ multiplex PCR. The table includes 200,000 to 250,000 clones, 79% detected once. The source was PBMCs, collected after 12 months of ibrutinib treatment. The source is a human donor with chronic lymphocytic leukemia. Each CDR3 is given with its conserved first and last residue. Each record gives: D gene, J gene, clone size, V gene, CDR3 DNA, CDR3 protein. The D gene is left open where the match is weak. Not all rows give a size; the values are once, few, many and, for expanded clones, a class.

>TRBD1|TRBJ2-7|-|TRBV5-1
TGCGCCAGCAGCTCCTCGGGACAGGCCTACGAGCAGTACTTC
CASSSSGQAYEQYF
>-|TRBJ1-1|-|TRBV2
TGTGCCAGCAGTGTAGAGAGGAACACTGAAGCTTTCTTT
CASSVERNTEAFF
>-|TRBJ1-2|medium-sized|TRBV29-1
TGCAGCGTTGAAGTCGGCAATAACTATGGCTACACCTTC
CSVEVGNNYGYTF
>TRBD1|TRBJ2-1|-|TRBV5-6
TGTGCCAGCAGCTACTCCCCGGGACAGGGGGTTAATGAGCAGTTCTTC
CASSYSPGQGVNEQFF
>-|TRBJ1-3|-|TRBV9
TGTGCCAGCAGCGTGAATTCAGGGGCTGGAAACACCATATATTTT
CASSVNSGAGNTIYF
>-|TRBJ2-5|-|TRBV18
TGTGCCAGCTCACCATCAGGGGCTAGGAAGACCCAGTACTTC
CASSPSGARKTQYF
>TRBD1|TRBJ2-7|-|TRBV19
TGTGCCAGTAGTACTGGACAGGGGATAGGGCAGTACTTC
CASSTGQGIGQYF
>-|TRBJ1-1|-|TRBV5-1
TGCGCCAGCAGCTTGGCTACCACGAACACTGAAGCTTTCTTT
CASSLATTNTEAFF
>TRBD1|TRBJ1-6|-|TRBV4-1
TGCGCCAGCAGCCCGTTCGGACAGGGAGGTTCACCCCTCCACTTT
CASSPFGQGGSPLHF
>-|TRBJ2-3|-|TRBV28
TGTGCCAGCAGTTTAAGCACAGATACGCAGTATTTT
CASSLSTDTQYF
>-|TRBJ2-7|few|TRBV5-1
TGCGCCAGCAGCCTGACAGGTTTTGCCTACGAGCAGTACTTC
CASSLTGFAYEQYF
>-|TRBJ1-1|-|TRBV27
TGTGCCAGCAGTGTAACAGGTACTGAAGCTTTCTTT
CASSVTGTEAFF
>-|TRBJ1-5|few|TRBV19
TGTGCCAGTAGTGTCCCGGGGGTAGATAGTCAGCCCCAGCATTTT
CASSVPGVDSQPQHF
>TRBD1|TRBJ1-1|few|TRBV2
TGTGCCAGCAGCGACAGGGGAGGGCACACTGAAGCTTTCTTT
CASSDRGGHTEAFF
>-|TRBJ2-7|-|TRBV5-1
TGCGCCAGCAGCCCTCTAGGACTTAGCTCCTACGAGCAGTACTTC
CASSPLGLSSYEQYF
>TRBD1|TRBJ2-2|-|TRBV27
TGTGCCAGCAGTTTAGAAGGGGACAGGGGAAAGACCGGGGAGCTGTTTTTT
CASSLEGDRGKTGELFF
>-|TRBJ1-3|-|TRBV18
TGTGCCAGCTCACCGAACAGGGTCTTGGGAAACACCATATATTTT
CASSPNRVLGNTIYF
>-|TRBJ2-2|-|TRBV7-7
TGTGCTAGCAGCAGACAGGCGAACACCGGGGAGCTGTTTTTT
CASSRQANTGELFF
>-|TRBJ2-3|-|TRBV7-2
TGTGCCAGCAGCTTGCAATCCCAGGCGTATTTT
CASSLQSQAYF
>-|TRBJ2-6|-|TRBV6-1
TGTGCCAGCTCCCCAGGATCAGGAGGGGCCAACGTCCTGACTTTC
CASSPGSGGANVLTF
>-|TRBJ2-5|-|TRBV7-8
TGTGCCAGCAGCCAAGTGGGCACCCAGTACTTC
CASSQVGTQYF
>TRBD1|TRBJ2-7|few|TRBV7-7
TGTGCTAGCAGCCGGGGGACAGGGGGCTACGAGCAGTACTTC
CASSRGTGGYEQYF
>-|TRBJ1-1|-|TRBV5-4
TGTGCCAGCAGCCCTAATCCGGGGAACACTGAAGCTTTCTTT
CASSPNPGNTEAFF
>TRBD2|TRBJ2-2|-|TRBV27
TGTGCCAGCAGTTTATGGGCGGGAGGGAGTACCGGGGAGCTGTTTTTT
CASSLWAGGSTGELFF